This passage covers 15 T cell receptor beta chains from one sample sequenced in a study of blood T cells in healthy people across ages. The use of a sample-barcoded 5' primer and a J-beta primer mix characterized a second PCR of roughly 6 to 11 cycles. TCRdb processed the 5' RACE reads anew with MiXCR; each CDR3 protein has one entry. The sample holds 1.5 million or so distinct CDR3 sequences; 35% to 45% are singletons and the top ten take 7% to 9%. The sequenced material came from blood. The source of these receptors is a woman aged 18-29 years in good health.

This chain uses TRBV7-2 with TRBJ2-2, with D possibly being TRBD1 or TRBD2 (6 bases each). With 10 bases removed from V and 0 bases from J, the gap between germline ends came to 15 bases. The CDR3 runs 15 residues. From germline, CDR1 is SGHTA and CDR2 FQGNSA. CDR3 protein: CATHRGPPNTGELFF. CDR3 bases: TGTGCCACCCACCGGGGGCCACCGAACACCGGGGAGCTGTTTTTT. Full variable domain (missing parts from reference TRBV7-2 and TRBJ2-2): GAGVSQSPSNKVTEKGKDVELRCDPISGHTALYWYRQSLGQGLEFLIYFQGNSAPDKSGLPSDRFSAERTGGSVSTLTIQRTQQEDSAVYLCATHRGPPNTGELFFGEGSRLTVL.

The J gene is TRBJ2-4, the V gene TRBV6-5; tentative D call: TRBD1 (5 bases). The tail of the sequence fits TRBJ2-7 better, so the J call may be wrong. Germline V lookup: CDR1 MNHEY, CDR2 SVGAGI. This CDR3 contains 14 residues. The CDR3 region has the DNA TGTGCCAGCAGGACCGACAGACCTACCTACGAGCAGTACTTC. The encoded protein is CASRTDRPTYEQYF.

DNA of the CDR3: TGCAGTGCTAGACAGGGAGGGATGTATGGCTACACCTTC. This translates into CSARQGGMYGYTF. The chain is built from TRBV20-1 and TRBJ1-2; D may be TRBD1 (5 bases). This CDR3 contains 13 residues. Trimming cost V 2 bases and J 5 bases, with 12 bases left between them. The germline gives CDR1 DFQATT, CDR2 SNEGSKA (reference sequence).

The chain combines TRBV3-1 with TRBJ1-2; D uncertain. Germline CDR1 is LGHDT and CDR2 is YNNKEL (reference sequence). Between the trimmed V and J ends, which lost 4 bases and 5 bases, there was a span of 17 bases. The CDR3 loop spans 15 amino acids. The CDR3 DNA sequence: TGTGCCAGCAGCCGAACCTCGGCGGAACTATATGGCTACACCTTC. This codes for CASSRTSAELYGYTF.

This sequence joins TRBV5-1 and TRBJ2-3, with D possibly being TRBD2 (5 bases). V lost 2 bases, J lost 1 base, and 11 bases lay in between. This CDR3 is built from 15 residues. CDR1 and CDR2 (germline): SGHRS, YFSETQ. CDR3 in amino acids: CASSLWGEGTDTQYF. CDR3 nucleotides: TGCGCCAGCAGCTTATGGGGAGAGGGCACAGATACGCAGTATTTT.

This clonotype was seen only once. This chain uses TRBV20-1 with TRBJ1-2; D uncertain. The CDR3 has 13 amino acids. The germline V gene encodes CDR1 DFQATT and CDR2 SNEGSKA (reference sequence). V lost 7 bases to trimming and J lost 3 bases, with 15 bases between them. The CDR3 is CSVKGDTDYGYTF. CDR3 in DNA: TGCAGTGTCAAAGGTGACACCGACTATGGCTACACCTTC.

V usage is TRBV15 and J usage is TRBJ1-2; weak D call: TRBD1 (5 bases). The CDR3 loop spans 15 amino acids. The germline gives CDR1 LNHNV, CDR2 YYDKDF (reference sequence). Trimming removed 6 bases at V and 2 bases at J, with 16 bases between. CDR3: CATRKAGTTNYGYTF. DNA of the CDR3: TGTGCCACCAGAAAGGCCGGGACGACAAACTATGGCTACACCTTC. Looking up the rest from reference TRBV15 and TRBJ1-2 gives the full variable domain: DAMVIQNPRYQVTQFGKPVTLSCSQTLNHNVMYWYQQKSSQAPKLLFHYYDKDFNNEADTPDNFQSRRPNTSFCFLDIRSPGLGDTAMYLCATRKAGTTNYGYTFGSGTRLTVV.

This clonotype was detected only a few times. The chain has TRBV7-8 and TRBJ2-3, with 7 bases lining up with TRBD2. This CDR3 has 15 residues. With 5 bases clipped from V and 0 bases from J, the junction kept 5 bases outside the gene matches. Germline CDR1 is SGHVS and CDR2 is FQNEAQ. CDR3 protein: CASSPRGVSTDTQYF. DNA for the CDR3: TGTGCCAGCAGCCCACGGGGGGTAAGCACAGATACGCAGTATTTT.

Only a few counts were recorded for this clonotype. The genes are TRBV6-1 and TRBJ2-5, with D hard to call. Trimming removed 0 bases at V and 1 base at J, with 6 bases between. Germline lookup yields CDR1 MNHNS and CDR2 SASEGT. This CDR3 is built from 14 residues. In DNA, the CDR3 is TGTGCCAGCAGTGAAGCTCGGATCCAAGAGACCCAGTACTTC. Translation gives CASSEARIQETQYF.

This clonotype was seen more than once but under ten times. The rearrangement joins TRBV7-3 to TRBJ1-1; possibly TRBD1 for D (5 bases). V was pared by 5 bases and J by 0 bases, with 13 bases between. CDR3 length: 15 amino acids. CDR1 and CDR2 from the germline V gene are SGHTA and FQGTGA. DNA for the CDR3: TGTGCCAGCAGCCCCCGGGACGGATTGAACACTGAAGCTTTCTTT. Its protein product is CASSPRDGLNTEAFF.

This clonotype was recorded many times. The chain has TRBV27 and TRBJ2-7; no definite D call. V was pared by 2 bases and J by 0 bases, with 5 bases between. This CDR3 has 13 amino acids. The germline V gene encodes CDR1 MNHEY and CDR2 SMNVEV (reference sequence). The CDR3 region has the DNA TGTGCCAGCAGTTTAACCTACTCCTACGAGCAGTACTTC. Amino acids: CASSLTYSYEQYF.

This chain uses TRBV7-6 with TRBJ2-1, with unresolved D. The germline CDR1 and CDR2 sequences are SGHVS and FNYEAQ. V was clipped by 5 bases and J by 2 bases, with 13 bases between them. The CDR3 extends over 15 amino acids. DNA of the CDR3: TGTGCCAGCAGCCCGGACCTAAGGACCTACAATGAGCAGTTCTTC. It yields the protein CASSPDLRTYNEQFF.

Only a few counts were recorded for this clonotype. The chain couples TRBV6-5 to TRBJ1-2; D uncertain. The V gene lost 6 bases and the J gene lost 2 bases, with 16 bases spanning the gap. This CDR3 contains 15 residues. Looked up from germline, CDR1 is MNHEY and CDR2 is SVGAGI. The CDR3 DNA reads as TGTGCCAGCAGACCATCTATCACGGGCAACTATGGCTACACCTTC. It codes for CASRPSITGNYGYTF.

About this clonotype itself: The junction shows a germline mismatch at one end, possibly a read error. The chain employs TRBV4-1 and TRBJ1-5; tentative D call: TRBD1 (6 bases). This CDR3 has 17 amino acids. Germline CDR1 is MGHRA and CDR2 is YSYEKL. CDR3 protein: CVSSQDAEYRANQPQHF. CDR3 sequence (DNA): TGCGTCAGCAGCCAAGATGCCGAATACAGGGCGAATCAGCCCCAGCATTTT.

About this clonotype: At one of its ends the junction is not consistent with the germline gene, which may arise from a read error. The V and J genes are TRBV25-1 and TRBJ2-3; 9 nucleotides agree with TRBD1. The CDR3 is made up of 14 amino acids. Germline lookup yields CDR1 MGHDK and CDR2 SYGVNS. The CDR3 spells CASGRTGEADTLYF. Here the CDR3 DNA reads TGTGCCAGCGGTAGGACAGGGGAAGCGGATACGCTGTATTTT. Full variable domain (outside the CDR3, taken from reference TRBV25-1 and TRBJ2-3): EADIYQTPRYLVIGTGKKITLECSQTMGHDKMYWYQQDPGMELHLIHYSYGVNSTEKGDLSSESTVSRIRTEHFPLTLESARPSHTSQYLCASGRTGEADTLYFGPGTRLTVL.